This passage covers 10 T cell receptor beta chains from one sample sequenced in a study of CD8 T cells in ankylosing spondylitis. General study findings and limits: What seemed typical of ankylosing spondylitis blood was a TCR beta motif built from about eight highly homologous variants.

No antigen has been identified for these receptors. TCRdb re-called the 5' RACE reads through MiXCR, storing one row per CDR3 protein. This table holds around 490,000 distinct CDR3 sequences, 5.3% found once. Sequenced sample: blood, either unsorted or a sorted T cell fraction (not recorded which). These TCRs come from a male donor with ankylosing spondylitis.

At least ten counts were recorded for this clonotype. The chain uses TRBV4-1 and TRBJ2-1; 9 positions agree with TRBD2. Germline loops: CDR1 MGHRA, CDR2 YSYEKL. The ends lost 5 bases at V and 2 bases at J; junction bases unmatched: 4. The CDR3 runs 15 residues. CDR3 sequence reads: CASSKGLAAYNEQFF. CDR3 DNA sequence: TGCGCCAGCAGCAAGGGACTAGCCGCCTACAATGAGCAGTTCTTC.

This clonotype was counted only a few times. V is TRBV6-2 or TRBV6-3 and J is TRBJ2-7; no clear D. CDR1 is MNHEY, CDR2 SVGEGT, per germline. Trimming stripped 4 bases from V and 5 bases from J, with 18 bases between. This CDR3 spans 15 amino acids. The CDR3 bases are TGTGCCAGCAGTTTCCACTCAAGAAGTCCTCACGAGCAGTACTTC. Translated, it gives CASSFHSRSPHEQYF.

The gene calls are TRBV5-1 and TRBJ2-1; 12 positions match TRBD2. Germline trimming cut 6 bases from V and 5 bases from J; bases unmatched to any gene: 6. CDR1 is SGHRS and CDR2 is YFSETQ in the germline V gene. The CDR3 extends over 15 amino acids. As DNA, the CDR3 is TGCGCCAGCAAGGTCACTAGCGGGAGGAACAATGAGCAGTTCTTC. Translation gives CASKVTSGRNNEQFF. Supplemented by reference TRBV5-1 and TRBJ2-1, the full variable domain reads KAGVTQTPRYLIKTRGQQVTLSCSPISGHRSVSWYQQTPGQGLQFLFEYFSETQRNKGNFPGRFSGRQFSNSRSEMNVSTLELGDSALYLCASKVTSGRNNEQFFGPGTRLTVL.

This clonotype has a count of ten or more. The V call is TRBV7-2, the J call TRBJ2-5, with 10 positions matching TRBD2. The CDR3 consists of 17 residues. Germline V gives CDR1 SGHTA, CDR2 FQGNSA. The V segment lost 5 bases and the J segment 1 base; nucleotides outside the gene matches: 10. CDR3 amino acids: CASSPTRGLAIQETQYF. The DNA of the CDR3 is TGTGCCAGCAGCCCGACCCGGGGACTAGCGATCCAAGAGACCCAGTACTTC.

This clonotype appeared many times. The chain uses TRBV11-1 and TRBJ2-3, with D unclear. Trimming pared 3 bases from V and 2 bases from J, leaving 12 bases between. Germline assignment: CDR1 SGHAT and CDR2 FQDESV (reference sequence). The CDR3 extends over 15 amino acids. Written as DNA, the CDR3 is TGTGCCAGCAGCTTGGGCCTGGGTTTCACAGATACGCAGTATTTT. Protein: CASSLGLGFTDTQYF. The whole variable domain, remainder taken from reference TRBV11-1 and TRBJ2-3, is EAEVAQSPRYKITEKSQAVAFWCDPISGHATLYWYRQILGQGPELLVQFQDESVVDDSQLPKDRFSAERLKGVDSTLKIQPAELGDSAMYLCASSLGLGFTDTQYFGPGTRLTVL.

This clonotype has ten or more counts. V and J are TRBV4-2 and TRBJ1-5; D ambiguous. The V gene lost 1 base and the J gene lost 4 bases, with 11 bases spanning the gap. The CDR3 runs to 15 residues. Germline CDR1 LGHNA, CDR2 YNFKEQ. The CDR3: CASSQVRGKNQPQHF. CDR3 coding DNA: TGTGCCAGCAGCCAAGTTAGAGGGAAAAATCAGCCCCAGCATTTT.

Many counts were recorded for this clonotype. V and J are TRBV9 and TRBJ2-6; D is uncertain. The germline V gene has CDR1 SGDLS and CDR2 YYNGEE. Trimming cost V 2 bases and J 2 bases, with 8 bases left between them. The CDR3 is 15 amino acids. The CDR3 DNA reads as TGTGCCAGCAGCGTCCCAGGTGCTGGGGCCAACGTCCTGACTTTC. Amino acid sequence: CASSVPGAGANVLTF.

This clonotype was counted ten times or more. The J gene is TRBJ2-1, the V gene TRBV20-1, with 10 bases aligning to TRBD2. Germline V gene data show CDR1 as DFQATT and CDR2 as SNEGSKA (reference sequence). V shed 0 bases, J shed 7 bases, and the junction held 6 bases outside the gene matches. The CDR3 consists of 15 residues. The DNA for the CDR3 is TGCAGTGCTAGAGATGCGAGCGGGAGGGGGAATGAGCAGTTCTTC. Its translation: CSARDASGRGNEQFF.

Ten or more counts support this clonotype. The CDR3 loop reads CASSLLRGSKNIQYF. Here the CDR3 DNA reads TGTGCCAGCAGTCTCCTCAGGGGTTCCAAAAACATTCAGTACTTC. This chain connects TRBV6-1 to TRBJ2-4, with a tentative D call TRBD1 (6 bases). Germline assignment: CDR1 MNHNS and CDR2 SASEGT. CDR3 length equals 15 residues. The V end was cut by 5 bases, the J end by 2 bases, with 13 bases between.

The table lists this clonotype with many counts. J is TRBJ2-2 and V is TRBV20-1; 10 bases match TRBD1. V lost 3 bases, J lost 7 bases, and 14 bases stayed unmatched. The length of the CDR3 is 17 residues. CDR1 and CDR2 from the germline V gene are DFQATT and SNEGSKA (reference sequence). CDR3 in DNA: TGCAGTGCTAGCCTCCCGCCGGGACAGGGGTTGGTCGGGGAGCTGTTTTTT. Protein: CSASLPPGQGLVGELFF.